The 14 T cell receptor beta chains below come from one sample, sequenced in a study of CD8+ T cells in alopecia areata. As to treatment: oral pan-JAK inhibitor, 5-10 mg twice daily. After isolation, RNA underwent reverse transcription to generate cDNA as the sequencing template. Produced via immunoSEQ multiplex PCR; TCRdb's table is partial and in-frame only. This sample carries under 150,000 clones, roughly 56% of them seen once, and the ten largest clones take about 3.7%. The material sequenced was CD4+ T cells sorted from blood, taken at week 24, from a patient treated with tofacitinib. The receptor set was obtained from a human donor with alopecia areata.

The table lists this clone with a few counts. The chain uses TRBV4-2 and TRBJ2-3, with D perhaps matching TRBD2 (5 bases). Germline lookup yields CDR1 LGHNA and CDR2 YNFKEQ. This CDR3 contains 13 residues. The germline V and J ends were trimmed by 2 bases and 6 bases, with 9 bases remaining between them. CDR3 DNA: TGTGCCAGCAGCCAAATCCGGGGTGATACGCAGTATTTT. Translated: CASSQIRGDTQYF.

V usage is TRBV10-3 and J usage is TRBJ1-2; D uncertain. Germline-derived CDR1 and CDR2 are ENHRY and SYGVKD. Trimming left V 7 bases short and J 1 base short, with 13 bases between. This CDR3 comprises 14 residues. This CDR3 is CAIKGDVFNYGYTF. The DNA of the CDR3 is TGTGCCATCAAAGGCGATGTCTTTAACTATGGCTACACCTTC.

The chain recombines TRBV30 with TRBJ2-5; D call uncertain. Looked up from germline, CDR1 is GTSNPN and CDR2 is SVGIG (reference sequence). The CDR3 is made up of 13 amino acids. The V end lost 2 bases, the J end lost 5 bases, and 12 bases lay between the germline ends. CDR3 in amino acids: CAWSPPFRETQYF. The CDR3 nucleotides are TGTGCCTGGAGTCCTCCTTTCCGGGAGACCCAGTACTTC.

This clone was counted only a few times. The chain is built from TRBV4-2 and TRBJ1-1; maybe TRBD1 (5 bases). Germline values: CDR1 LGHNA, CDR2 YNFKEQ. Trimming pared 2 bases from V and 11 bases from J, leaving 9 bases between. The CDR3 contains 11 residues. The CDR3 is CASSQQGGAFF. CDR3 nucleotides: TGTGCCAGCAGCCAACAGGGAGGCGCTTTCTTT.

This clone came up once. The chain combines TRBV5-6 with TRBJ1-2, with TRBD1 identical over 7 bases. The CDR3 extends over 15 amino acids. The V and J ends lost 4 bases and 4 bases, in that order; junction bases with no gene match: 10. Germline CDR1 is SGHDT and CDR2 is YYEEEE. This CDR3 reads CASSRGRDSFYGYTF. For the CDR3, the DNA is TGTGCCAGCAGCCGAGGGAGGGACAGCTTCTATGGCTACACCTTC. The entire variable domain, with the rest obtained from reference TRBV5-6 and TRBJ1-2, is as follows: DAGVTQSPTHLIKTRGQQVTLRCSPKSGHDTVSWYQQALGQGPQFIFQYYEEEERQRGNFPDRFSGHQFPNYSSELNVNALLLGDSALYLCASSRGRDSFYGYTFGSGTRLTVV.

V is TRBV15 and J is TRBJ2-3; D may be TRBD1 (6 bases). From germline, CDR1 is LNHNV and CDR2 YYDKDF (reference sequence). The CDR3 contains 15 residues. V lost 3 bases to trimming and J lost 4 bases, with 14 bases between them. CDR3 loop: CATSSPGARSDTQYF. CDR3 DNA: TGTGCCACCAGCAGCCCAGGGGCGCGGTCAGATACGCAGTATTTT.

The J gene is TRBJ1-1, the V gene TRBV18; no firm D call. With 2 bases removed from V and 1 base from J, the gap between germline ends came to 5 bases. This CDR3 has 13 residues. Per germline, CDR1 KGHSH and CDR2 LQKENI. The CDR3 DNA follows: TGTGCCAGCTCACCAGATCCGAACACTGAAGCTTTCTTT. Amino acids: CASSPDPNTEAFF.

V usage is TRBV5-1 and J usage is TRBJ1-1; perhaps TRBD1 as D (6 bases). The V gene's germline CDR1 is SGHRS and CDR2 YFSETQ. The length of the CDR3 is 15 residues. The V and J ends lost 2 bases and 6 bases respectively, with 17 bases between them. The CDR3 loop reads CASSFGEGGGAEAFF. The CDR3 nucleotides are TGCGCCAGCAGCTTCGGAGAGGGGGGAGGAGCTGAAGCTTTCTTT. Variable domain in full (rest from reference TRBV5-1 and TRBJ1-1): KAGVTQTPRYLIKTRGQQVTLSCSPISGHRSVSWYQQTPGQGLQFLFEYFSETQRNKGNFPGRFSGRQFSNSRSEMNVSTLELGDSALYLCASSFGEGGGAEAFFGQGTRLTVV.

V is TRBV4-1 and J is TRBJ2-5; D possibly corresponds to TRBD2 (6 bases). The germline gives CDR1 MGHRA, CDR2 YSYEKL. Trimming took off 4 bases at V and 1 base at J, with 16 bases between the two ends. The CDR3 contains 16 residues. As DNA, the CDR3 is TGCGCCAGCAGCCGGACCGGAGGGGATATCCAAGAGACCCAGTACTTC. Translation gives CASSRTGGDIQETQYF.

This clone was recorded a few times. V and J are TRBV4-1 and TRBJ1-5, with TRBD1 as a possible D gene (6 bases). This CDR3 comprises 14 residues. Trimming cost V 4 bases and J 7 bases, with 14 bases left between them. The germline V gene has CDR1 MGHRA and CDR2 YSYEKL. As DNA, the CDR3 is TGCGCCAGCAGCCTCGGACAGTTTGGGCAGCCCCAGCATTTT. Translation: CASSLGQFGQPQHF.

The chain joins TRBV19 to TRBJ2-1; 7 bases agree with TRBD2. Germline V gene sequence: CDR1 LNHDA, CDR2 SQIVND (reference sequence). The V segment lost 6 bases and the J segment 8 bases; nucleotides outside the gene matches: 10. This CDR3 has 14 residues. The CDR3 nucleotides read TGTGCCAGTAGCCCCAGCGGGGAGGTGTATGAGCAGTTCTTC. Protein: CASSPSGEVYEQFF.

The V and J genes are TRBV29-1 and TRBJ2-7; 12 bases are a match to TRBD1. The CDR3 runs to 14 residues. Germline V lookup: CDR1 SQVTM, CDR2 ANQGSEA. Trimming took 6 bases from V and 5 from J; bases not matched to a gene: 8. The chain's CDR3 is CSVGGTGGIDEQYF. For the CDR3, the DNA is TGCAGCGTCGGTGGGACAGGGGGCATCGACGAGCAGTACTTC.

The rearrangement links TRBV7-2 to TRBJ2-3, with TRBD2 identical over 13 bases. The CDR3 loop spans 16 amino acids. Trimming took 5 bases from V and 6 from J; bases not matched to a gene: 8. CDR1 is SGHTA and CDR2 is FQGNSA in the germline V gene. The CDR3 protein is CASSTQTSGGQDTQYF. As DNA, the CDR3 is TGTGCCAGCAGCACTCAGACTAGCGGGGGGCAGGATACGCAGTATTTT.

The J gene is TRBJ2-1, the V gene TRBV29-1; D call uncertain. Looked up from germline, CDR1 is SQVTM and CDR2 is ANQGSEA. V gave up 6 bases and J gave up 0 bases, with 9 bases separating them. The CDR3 has 13 residues. The DNA for the CDR3 is TGCAGCGTGACCGATAGCTCCTACAATGAGCAGTTCTTC. This gives the protein CSVTDSSYNEQFF.